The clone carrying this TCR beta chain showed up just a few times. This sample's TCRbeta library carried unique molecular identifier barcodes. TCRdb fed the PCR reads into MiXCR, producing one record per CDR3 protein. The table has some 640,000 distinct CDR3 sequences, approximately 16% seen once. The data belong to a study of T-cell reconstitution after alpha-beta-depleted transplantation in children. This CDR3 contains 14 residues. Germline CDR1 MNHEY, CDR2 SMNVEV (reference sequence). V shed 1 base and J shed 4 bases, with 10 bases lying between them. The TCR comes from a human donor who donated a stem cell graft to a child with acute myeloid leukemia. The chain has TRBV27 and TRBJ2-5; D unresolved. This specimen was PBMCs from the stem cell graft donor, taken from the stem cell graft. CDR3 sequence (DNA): TGTGCCAGCAGTTTATATCCGGTCACAGAGACCCAGTACTTC. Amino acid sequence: CASSLYPVTETQYF.